The clone carrying this T cell receptor (beta chain) showed up many times. Its antigen is not identified. After removal of 8 bases from V and 4 bases from J, the junction contained 5 bases not matched to a gene. The CDR3 is made up of 13 amino acids. Germline values: CDR1 SNHLY, CDR2 FYNNEI. Study processing details: CDR3 was compared across clinicopathological groups, and the resulting differences were used to build a distant-metastasis classifier for papillary thyroid cancer. TCRdb re-analyzed the PCR reads through MiXCR. The V and J calls were determined by TCRdb, not by the authors. The sample lists 25,000 or so clones, roughly 15% occurring once. This sample was taken from a study of metastatic and nonmetastatic thyroid tumors. Study background: Where malignant and benign thyroid patients were concerned, repertoires were compared across blood and tumor or nodule tissue.

Thyroid surgery had not been preceded by any treatment in any patient. The study, taken as a whole, reports: Benign nodules reportedly had significantly lower TCR beta diversity than malignant thyroid tumors in blood and tumor.

Sequencing was performed on blood. V and J are TRBV2 and TRBJ2-1; 7 nucleotides align to TRBD1. The clonotype comes from a male donor with papillary thyroid cancer or a benign thyroid nodule (not recorded which). Some clones in this sample may be carry-over from other donors' samples. The CDR3 region has the DNA TGTGCCAGCGCAACAGGGGTATACAATGAGCAGTTCTTC. This encodes CASATGVYNEQFF.